This T cell receptor (beta chain) was identified during a study of cytomegalovirus exposure and HLA in healthy donors. Across the study: It was reported in a later analysis that the 120 validation repertoires used the same platform as the 550 to 850 first-cohort repertoires.

On this clone itself: Its antigen is undetermined.

The CDR3 runs 14 residues. Germline V gene sequence: CDR1 MNHEY, CDR2 SVGAGI. V was shortened by 7 bases and J by 4 bases, with 16 bases between the two germline ends. Produced via immunoSEQ multiplex PCR; TCRdb's table is partial and in-frame only. In the table there are approximately 160,000 clones, 75% to 95% of which are singletons. Study-wide findings and caveats: There were three CMV-associated chains whose specificity for CMV antigens was confirmed in vitro.

V is TRBV6-5 and J is TRBJ1-1, with D possibly TRBD1 on 5 matching bases. The sequencing sample was made of PBMCs. The sequence was collected from a woman aged 18-29 years in good health and CMV-seropositive. This chain's CDR3 is CASKYGRGGTEAFF. The CDR3 nucleotides read TGTGCCAGCAAATACGGGAGGGGTGGCACTGAAGCTTTCTTT.